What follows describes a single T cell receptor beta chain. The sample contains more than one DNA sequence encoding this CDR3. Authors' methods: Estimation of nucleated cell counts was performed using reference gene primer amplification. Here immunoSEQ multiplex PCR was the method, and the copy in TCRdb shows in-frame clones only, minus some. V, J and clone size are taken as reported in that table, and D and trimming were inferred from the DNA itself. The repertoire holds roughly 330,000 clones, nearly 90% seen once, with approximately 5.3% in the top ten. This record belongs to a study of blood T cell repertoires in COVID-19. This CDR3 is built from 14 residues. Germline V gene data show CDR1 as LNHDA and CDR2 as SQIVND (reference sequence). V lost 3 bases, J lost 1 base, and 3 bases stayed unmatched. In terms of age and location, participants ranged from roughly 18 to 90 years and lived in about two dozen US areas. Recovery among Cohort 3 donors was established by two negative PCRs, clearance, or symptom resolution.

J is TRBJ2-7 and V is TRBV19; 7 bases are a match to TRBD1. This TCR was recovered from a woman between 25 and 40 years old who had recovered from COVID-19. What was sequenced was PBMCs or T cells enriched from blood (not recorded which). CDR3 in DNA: TGTGCCAGTAGTATCCGACAGGGATCCTACGAGCAGTACTTC. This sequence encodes CASSIRQGSYEQYF.